This TCR beta chain appears in the sequencing data of a study of response to subunit inactivated influenza vaccine. This clonotype was counted ten times or more. TCRdb called the RT-PCR reads again in MiXCR, with one record for every CDR3 protein. The sample includes under 750,000 distinct CDR3 sequences, about 11% of them seen just once. The germline gives CDR1 DFQATT, CDR2 SNEGSKA (reference sequence). The CDR3 runs to 15 residues. V was clipped by 5 bases and J by 6 bases; unmatched bases: 9. This chain links TRBV20-1 with TRBJ2-1, with 11 positions matching TRBD2. This sample comprised PBMCs from blood, obtained on the day of vaccination. This clonotype was obtained from a man in his fifties who received an inactivated influenza vaccine. The CDR3 here is CSARKLAGAANEQFF. CDR3 sequence (DNA): TGCAGTGCTCGAAAACTAGCGGGGGCCGCCAATGAGCAGTTCTTC.